This TCR beta chain was captured in a study of cytomegalovirus exposure and HLA in healthy donors. Study details: Drawn from HLA-typed donors, around 85 million unique TCRs were held in an early data release. General observations from the study: The Asian-associated ancestry cluster reportedly had fewer N-insertions than the approximately 700-donor mean in a later analysis.

Turning to this clone: Its cognate antigen is unknown.

60 Vbeta and 13 Jbeta primers were used in PCR. Original processing notes: Roughly 9.9 million shared chains were among the roughly 80 million unique TCR beta chains that a later analysis counted. TCRdb's table, derived via immunoSEQ multiplex PCR, lists solely in-frame clones and lacks some. The V and J calls and clone size are taken from that table; D and trimming were inferred from the DNA. This sample yields some 140,000 clones, of which about 80% are seen a single time; approximately 2% belongs to the top ten. The V segment lost 6 bases and the J segment 7 bases; nucleotides outside the gene matches: 12. This CDR3 is 15 amino acids long. Germline V CDR1 and CDR2: MNHEY, SVGAGI. Healthy people donating bone marrow made up the donors.

The genes are TRBV6-5 and TRBJ2-3; 8 bases are a match to TRBD1. This clonotype was sampled from a man aged 25 to 40 in good health and CMV-seronegative. What was sequenced was PBMCs. The CDR3 loop is CASRDPGQVLNTQYF. CDR3 nucleotide sequence: TGTGCCAGCAGGGACCCGGGACAGGTCCTAAATACGCAGTATTTT.